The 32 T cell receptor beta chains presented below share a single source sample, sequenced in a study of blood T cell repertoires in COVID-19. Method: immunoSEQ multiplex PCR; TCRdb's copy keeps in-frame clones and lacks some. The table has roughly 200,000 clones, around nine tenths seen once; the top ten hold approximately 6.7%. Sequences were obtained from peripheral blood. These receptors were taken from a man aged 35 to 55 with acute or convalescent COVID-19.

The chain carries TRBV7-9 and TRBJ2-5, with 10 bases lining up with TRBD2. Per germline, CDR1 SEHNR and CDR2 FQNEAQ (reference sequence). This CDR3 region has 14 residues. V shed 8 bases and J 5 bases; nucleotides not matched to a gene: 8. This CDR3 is CASGSGGAGETQYF. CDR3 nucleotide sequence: TGTGCCAGCGGAAGCGGGGGGGCCGGGGAGACCCAGTACTTC. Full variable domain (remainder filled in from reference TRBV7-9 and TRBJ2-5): DTGVSQNPRHKITKRGQNVTFRCDPISEHNRLYWYRQTLGQGPEFLTYFQNEAQLEKSRLLSDRFSAERPKGSFSTLEIQRTEQGDSAMYLCASGSGGAGETQYFGPGTRLLVL.

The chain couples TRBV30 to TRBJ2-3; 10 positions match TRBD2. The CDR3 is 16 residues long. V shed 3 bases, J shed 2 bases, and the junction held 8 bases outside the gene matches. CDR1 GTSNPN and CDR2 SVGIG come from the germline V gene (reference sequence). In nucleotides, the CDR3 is TGTGCCTGGAGGTCAAAGCGGGGGGGCCTCACAGATACGCAGTATTTT. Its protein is CAWRSKRGGLTDTQYF.

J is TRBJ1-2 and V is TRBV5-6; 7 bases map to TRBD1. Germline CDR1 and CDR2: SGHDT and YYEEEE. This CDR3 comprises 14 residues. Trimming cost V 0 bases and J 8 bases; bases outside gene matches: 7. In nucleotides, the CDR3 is TGTGCCAGCAGCTTGGGAGGGGGCGCCTGGGGCTACACCTTC. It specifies CASSLGGGAWGYTF.

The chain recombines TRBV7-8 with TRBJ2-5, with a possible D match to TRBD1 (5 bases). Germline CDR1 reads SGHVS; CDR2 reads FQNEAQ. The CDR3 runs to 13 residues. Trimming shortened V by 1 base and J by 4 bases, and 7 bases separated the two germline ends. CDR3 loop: CASSLVRGETQYF. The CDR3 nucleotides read TGTGCCAGCAGCTTAGTTAGGGGAGAGACCCAGTACTTC. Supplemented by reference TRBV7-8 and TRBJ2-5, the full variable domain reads GAGVSQSPRYKVAKRGQDVALRCDPISGHVSLFWYQQALGQGPEFLTYFQNEAQLDKSGLPSDRFFAERPEGSVSTLKIQRTQQEDSAVYLCASSLVRGETQYFGPGTRLLVL.

CDR3 DNA: TGTGCCAGCAGCTCCCTCGGCAGGGATCCCTATGGCTACACCTTC. Protein product: CASSSLGRDPYGYTF. The chain has TRBV7-2 and TRBJ1-2; D is perhaps TRBD1 (5 bases). V was clipped by 4 bases and J by 4 bases, with 16 bases between them. This CDR3 has 15 residues. Germline CDR1 is SGHTA and CDR2 is FQGNSA. Supplemented by reference TRBV7-2 and TRBJ1-2, the full variable domain reads GAGVSQSPSNKVTEKGKDVELRCDPISGHTALYWYRQSLGQGLEFLIYFQGNSAPDKSGLPSDRFSAERTGGSVSTLTIQRTQQEDSAVYLCASSSLGRDPYGYTFGSGTRLTVV.

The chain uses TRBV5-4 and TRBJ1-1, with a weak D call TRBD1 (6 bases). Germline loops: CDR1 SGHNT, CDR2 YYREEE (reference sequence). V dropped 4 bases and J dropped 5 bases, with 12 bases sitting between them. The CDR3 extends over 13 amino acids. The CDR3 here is CASSLRGGTEAFF. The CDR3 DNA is TGTGCCAGCAGCCTCAGGGGTGGAACTGAAGCTTTCTTT.

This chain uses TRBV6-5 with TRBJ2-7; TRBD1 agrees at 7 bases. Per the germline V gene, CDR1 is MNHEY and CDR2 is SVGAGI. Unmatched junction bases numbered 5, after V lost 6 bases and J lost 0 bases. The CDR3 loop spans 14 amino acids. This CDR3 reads CASSWTGVSYEQYF. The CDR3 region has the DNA TGTGCCAGCAGCTGGACAGGCGTCTCCTACGAGCAGTACTTC.

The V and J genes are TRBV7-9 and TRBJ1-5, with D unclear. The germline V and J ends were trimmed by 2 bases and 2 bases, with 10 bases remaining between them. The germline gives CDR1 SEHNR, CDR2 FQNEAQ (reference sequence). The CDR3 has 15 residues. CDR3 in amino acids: CASSLNAGGNQPQHF. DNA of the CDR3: TGTGCCAGCAGCTTAAACGCCGGGGGCAATCAGCCCCAGCATTTT.

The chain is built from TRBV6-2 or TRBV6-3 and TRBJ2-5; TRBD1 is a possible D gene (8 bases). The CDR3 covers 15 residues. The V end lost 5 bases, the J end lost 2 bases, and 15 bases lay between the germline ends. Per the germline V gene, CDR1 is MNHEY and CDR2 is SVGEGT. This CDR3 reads CASSATGGGQETQYF. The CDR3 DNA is TGTGCCAGCAGTGCTACAGGGGGAGGGCAAGAGACCCAGTACTTC.

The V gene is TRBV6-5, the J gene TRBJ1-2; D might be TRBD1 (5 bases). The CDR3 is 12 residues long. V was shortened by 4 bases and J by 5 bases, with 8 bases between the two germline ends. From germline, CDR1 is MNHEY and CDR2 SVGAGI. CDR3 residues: CASSSDSYGYTF. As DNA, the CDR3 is TGTGCCAGCAGTTCCGACAGTTATGGCTACACCTTC.

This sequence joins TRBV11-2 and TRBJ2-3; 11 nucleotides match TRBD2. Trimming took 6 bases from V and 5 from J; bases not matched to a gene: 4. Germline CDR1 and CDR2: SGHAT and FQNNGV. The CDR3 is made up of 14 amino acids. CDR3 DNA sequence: TGTGCCAGCAGTAGCGGGGGGGCACGAGATACGCAGTATTTT. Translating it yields CASSSGGARDTQYF.

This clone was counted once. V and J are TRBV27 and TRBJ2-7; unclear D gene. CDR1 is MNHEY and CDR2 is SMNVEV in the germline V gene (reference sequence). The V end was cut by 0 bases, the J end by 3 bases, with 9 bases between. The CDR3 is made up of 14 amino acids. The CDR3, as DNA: TGTGCCAGCAGTTTATCGTCCCCCCACTACGAGCAGTACTTC. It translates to CASSLSSPHYEQYF.

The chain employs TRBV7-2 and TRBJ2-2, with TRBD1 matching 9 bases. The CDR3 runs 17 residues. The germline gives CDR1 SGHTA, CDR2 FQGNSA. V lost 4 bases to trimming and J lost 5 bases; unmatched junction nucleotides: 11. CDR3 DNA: TGTGCCAGCAGCTACGAGGGACAGGGTTTCGTGACCGGGGAGCTGTTTTTT. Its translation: CASSYEGQGFVTGELFF.

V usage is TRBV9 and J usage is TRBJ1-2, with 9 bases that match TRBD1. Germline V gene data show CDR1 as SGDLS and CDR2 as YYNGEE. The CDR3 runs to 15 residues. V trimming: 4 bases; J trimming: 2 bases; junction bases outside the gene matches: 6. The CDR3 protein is CASSTPGTGNYGYTF. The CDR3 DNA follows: TGTGCCAGCAGCACCCCAGGGACAGGGAACTATGGCTACACCTTC.

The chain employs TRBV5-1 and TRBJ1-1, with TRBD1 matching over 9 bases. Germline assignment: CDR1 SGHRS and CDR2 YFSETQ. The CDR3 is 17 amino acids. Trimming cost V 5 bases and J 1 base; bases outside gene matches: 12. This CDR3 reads CASRWTGTGKANTEAFF. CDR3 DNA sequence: TGCGCCAGCAGATGGACGGGGACAGGGAAAGCGAACACTGAAGCTTTCTTT.

CDR3 region: CASTTGGLSYTF. The CDR3 coding sequence is TGCGCCAGTACTACAGGGGGCTTAAGCTACACCTTC. The chain has TRBV4-1 and TRBJ1-2; 9 nucleotides match TRBD1. Germline lookup yields CDR1 MGHRA and CDR2 YSYEKL. With 9 bases clipped from V and 9 bases from J, the junction kept 8 bases outside the gene matches. The CDR3 totals 12 residues.

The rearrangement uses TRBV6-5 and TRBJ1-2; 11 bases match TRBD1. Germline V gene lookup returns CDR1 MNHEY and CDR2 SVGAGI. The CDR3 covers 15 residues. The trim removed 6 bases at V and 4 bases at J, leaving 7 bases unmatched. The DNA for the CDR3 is TGTGCCAGCAGCGCCGGTGGGACAGGGGGCTATGGCTACACCTTC. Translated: CASSAGGTGGYGYTF.

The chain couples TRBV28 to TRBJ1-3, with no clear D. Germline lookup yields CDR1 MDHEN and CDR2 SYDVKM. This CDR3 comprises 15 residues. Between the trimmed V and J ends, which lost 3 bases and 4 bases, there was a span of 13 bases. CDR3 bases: TGTGCCAGCAGTTTGGGTGGGCCCCTGGGAAACACCATATATTTT. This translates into CASSLGGPLGNTIYF.

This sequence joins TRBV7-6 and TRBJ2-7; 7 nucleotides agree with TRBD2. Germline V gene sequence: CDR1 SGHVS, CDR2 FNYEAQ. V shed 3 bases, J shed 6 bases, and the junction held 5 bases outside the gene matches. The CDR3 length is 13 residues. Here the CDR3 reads CASSLGGVAEQYF. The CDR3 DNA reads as TGTGCCAGCAGCTTGGGGGGGGTTGCCGAGCAGTACTTC.

The CDR3 DNA follows: TGTGCCAGCAGTTACGGCTACTATGGCTACACCTTC. Its protein product is CASSYGYYGYTF. The chain recombines TRBV6-2 or TRBV6-3 with TRBJ1-2; D is unclear. The ends were cut back, 2 bases at V and 3 bases at J, with 4 bases in the middle. Germline CDR1 MNHEY, CDR2 SVGEGT. The CDR3 spans 12 residues.

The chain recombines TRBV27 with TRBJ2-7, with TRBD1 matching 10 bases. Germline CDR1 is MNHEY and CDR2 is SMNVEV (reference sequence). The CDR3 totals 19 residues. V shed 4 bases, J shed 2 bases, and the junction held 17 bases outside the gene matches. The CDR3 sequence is CASSSPGQGKVGFPYEQYF. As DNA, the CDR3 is TGTGCCAGCAGTTCCCCGGGACAGGGGAAAGTGGGGTTCCCCTACGAGCAGTACTTC.

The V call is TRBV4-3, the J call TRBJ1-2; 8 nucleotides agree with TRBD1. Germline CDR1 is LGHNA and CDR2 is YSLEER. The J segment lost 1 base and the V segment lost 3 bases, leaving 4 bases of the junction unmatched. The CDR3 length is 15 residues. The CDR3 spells CASSQGQAFNYGYTF. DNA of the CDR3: TGCGCCAGCAGCCAGGGACAGGCATTTAACTATGGCTACACCTTC.

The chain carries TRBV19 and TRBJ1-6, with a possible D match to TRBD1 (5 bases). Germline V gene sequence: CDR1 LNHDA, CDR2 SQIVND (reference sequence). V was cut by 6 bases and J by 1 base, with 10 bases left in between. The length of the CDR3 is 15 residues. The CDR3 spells CASSPGVSYNSPLHF. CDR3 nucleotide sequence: TGTGCCAGTAGCCCGGGGGTTTCCTATAATTCACCCCTCCACTTT.

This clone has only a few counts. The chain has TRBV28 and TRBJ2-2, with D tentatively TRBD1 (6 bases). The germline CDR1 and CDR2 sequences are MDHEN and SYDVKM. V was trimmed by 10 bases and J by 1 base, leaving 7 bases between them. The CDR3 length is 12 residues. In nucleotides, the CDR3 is TGTGCCATGACAGGGAACACCGGGGAGCTGTTTTTT. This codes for CAMTGNTGELFF.

CDR3 sequence: CASSTGQGSNQPQHF. The CDR3 nucleotides are TGTGCCAGCAGCACGGGACAGGGGAGCAATCAGCCCCAGCATTTT. The J gene is TRBJ1-5, the V gene TRBV11-2; 10 nucleotides agree with TRBD1. The V and J ends lost 5 bases and 1 base, in that order; junction bases with no gene match: 2. The CDR3 runs to 15 residues. Germline V lookup: CDR1 SGHAT, CDR2 FQNNGV.

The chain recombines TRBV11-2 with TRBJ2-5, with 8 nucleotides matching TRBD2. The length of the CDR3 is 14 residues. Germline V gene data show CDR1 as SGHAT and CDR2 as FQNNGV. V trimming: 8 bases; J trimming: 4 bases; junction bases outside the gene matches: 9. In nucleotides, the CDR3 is TGTGCCAGCGGACATCCGGGGGGGCTAGAGACCCAGTACTTC. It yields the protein CASGHPGGLETQYF.

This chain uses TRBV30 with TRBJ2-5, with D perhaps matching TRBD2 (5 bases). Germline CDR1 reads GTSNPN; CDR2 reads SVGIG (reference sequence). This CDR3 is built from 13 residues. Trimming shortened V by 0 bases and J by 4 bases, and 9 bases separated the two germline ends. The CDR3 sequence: CAWSVLVGETQYF. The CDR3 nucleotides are TGTGCCTGGAGTGTACTAGTCGGAGAGACCCAGTACTTC.

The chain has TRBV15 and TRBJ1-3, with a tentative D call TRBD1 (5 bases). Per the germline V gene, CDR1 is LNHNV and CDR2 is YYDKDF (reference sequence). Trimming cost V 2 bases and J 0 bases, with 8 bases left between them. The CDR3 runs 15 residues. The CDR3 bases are TGTGCCACCAGCAGACAGGGTTCCTCTGGAAACACCATATATTTT. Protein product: CATSRQGSSGNTIYF.

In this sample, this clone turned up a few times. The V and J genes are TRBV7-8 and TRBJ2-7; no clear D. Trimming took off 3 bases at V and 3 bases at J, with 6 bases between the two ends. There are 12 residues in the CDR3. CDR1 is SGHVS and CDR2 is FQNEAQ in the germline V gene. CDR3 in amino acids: CASSFLGYEQYF. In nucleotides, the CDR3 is TGTGCCAGCAGCTTTCTAGGCTACGAGCAGTACTTC.

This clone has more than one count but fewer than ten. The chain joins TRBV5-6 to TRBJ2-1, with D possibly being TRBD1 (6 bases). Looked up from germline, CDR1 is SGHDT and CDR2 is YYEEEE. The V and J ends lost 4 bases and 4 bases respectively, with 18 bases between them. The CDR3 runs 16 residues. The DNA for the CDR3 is TGTGCCAGCAGCGTTTTTCAGGGGCCACTATACAATGAGCAGTTCTTC. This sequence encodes CASSVFQGPLYNEQFF. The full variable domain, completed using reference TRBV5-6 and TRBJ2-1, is DAGVTQSPTHLIKTRGQQVTLRCSPKSGHDTVSWYQQALGQGPQFIFQYYEEEERQRGNFPDRFSGHQFPNYSSELNVNALLLGDSALYLCASSVFQGPLYNEQFFGPGTRLTVL.

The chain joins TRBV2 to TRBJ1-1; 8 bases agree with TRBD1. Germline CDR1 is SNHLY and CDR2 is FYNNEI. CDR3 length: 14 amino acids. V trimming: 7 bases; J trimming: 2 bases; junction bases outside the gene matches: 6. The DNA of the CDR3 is TGTGCCAGCACCCCGGACAGGGCAAACACTGAAGCTTTCTTT. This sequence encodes CASTPDRANTEAFF.

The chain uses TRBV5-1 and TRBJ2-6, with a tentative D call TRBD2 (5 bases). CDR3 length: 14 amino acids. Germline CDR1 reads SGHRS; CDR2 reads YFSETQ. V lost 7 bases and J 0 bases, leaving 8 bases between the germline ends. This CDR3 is CASRGSSGANVLTF. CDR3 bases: TGCGCCAGCCGAGGGTCCTCTGGGGCCAACGTCCTGACTTTC.